This is a list of T cell receptor beta chains from one sample in a study of blood T cell repertoires in COVID-19. The protocol was immunoSEQ multiplex PCR, while the TCRdb copy is restricted to in-frame clones and leaves out a portion. In the table there are about 390,000 clones, more than 75% of which are singletons. Sequencing was carried out using PBMCs or T cells enriched from blood (not recorded which). These receptors were taken from a woman between 50 and 59 years old who had recovered from COVID-19. The CDR3 runs from the conserved cysteine through the conserved F or W. D genes are given only for firm matches. Clone size is shown for a subset of rows, as once, few, many or a class of expanded clone.

D	V	J	size	CDR3	DNA
NA	TRBV7-3	TRBJ1-5	NA	CASSLGPGQPQHF	TGTGCCAGCAGCTTAGGGCCCGGTCAGCCCCAGCATTTT
TRBD1	TRBV5-1	TRBJ1-4	NA	CASSRDRDSNEKLFF	TGCGCCAGCAGCCGGGACAGGGATTCTAATGAAAAACTGTTTTTT
NA	TRBV7-2	TRBJ1-5	NA	CASTVTGGNQPQHF	TGTGCCAGCACCGTTACCGGGGGCAATCAGCCCCAGCATTTT
NA	TRBV2	TRBJ1-5	once	CASSRDNGRYQPQHF	TGTGCCAGCAGTCGGGACAACGGACGATATCAGCCCCAGCATTTT
TRBD1	TRBV29-1	TRBJ1-2	NA	CSGKGQGDGYTF	TGCAGCGGGAAGGGACAGGGAGATGGCTACACCTTC
TRBD2	TRBV3-1/TRBV3-2	TRBJ2-5	NA	CASSQELAGGDQYF	TGTGCCAGCAGCCAAGAACTAGCGGGGGGAGACCAGTACTTC
NA	TRBV10-1	TRBJ1-5	NA	CASSQNQPQHF	TGCGCCAGCAGCCAAAATCAGCCCCAGCATTTT
TRBD1	TRBV28	TRBJ1-2	NA	CASRSGTEKSGYTF	TGTGCCAGCAGGTCCGGGACAGAAAAAAGCGGCTACACCTTC
NA	TRBV2	TRBJ2-3	NA	CASRGAVVTDTQYF	TGTGCCAGCAGGGGGGCCGTAGTCACAGATACGCAGTATTTT
TRBD1	TRBV9	TRBJ1-1	NA	CASSAVQGSEAFF	TGTGCCAGCAGCGCAGTACAGGGGTCTGAAGCTTTCTTT
NA	TRBV28	TRBJ1-5	few	CASSLKLYYSNQPQHF	TGTGCCAGCAGTTTGAAACTCTATTATAGCAATCAGCCCCAGCATTTT
NA	TRBV4-3	TRBJ1-1	NA	CARGYGDTEAFF	TGCGCCAGGGGGTACGGGGACACTGAAGCTTTCTTT
NA	TRBV28	TRBJ1-1	NA	CASSLWLNTEAFF	TGTGCCAGCAGTTTATGGCTAAACACTGAAGCTTTCTTT
TRBD1	TRBV4-1	TRBJ1-3	few	CASSQWTGGNTIYF	TGCGCCAGCAGCCAATGGACAGGTGGGAACACCATATATTTT
TRBD2	TRBV28	TRBJ2-3	NA	CASSLTSGATDTQYF	TGTGCCAGCAGCCTGACTAGCGGGGCAACAGATACGCAGTATTTT
NA	TRBV5-1	TRBJ2-3	NA	CASSDRNSDTQYF	TGCGCCAGCAGCGACAGGAACTCAGATACGCAGTATTTT
NA	TRBV27	TRBJ1-6	once	CASSSGGTHSPLHF	TGTGCCAGCAGTTCCGGGGGGACCCACTCACCCCTCCACTTT
TRBD2	TRBV27	TRBJ2-1	once	CASRVTGGGYNEQFF	TGTGCCAGCAGGGTGACGGGGGGGGGATACAATGAGCAGTTCTTC
TRBD1	TRBV30	TRBJ1-4	NA	CAWSVTGARGEKLFF	TGTGCCTGGAGTGTTACAGGGGCCCGCGGTGAAAAACTGTTTTTT
NA	TRBV2	TRBJ1-2	NA	CASSEDGNYGYTF	TGTGCCAGCAGTGAAGACGGTAACTATGGCTACACCTTC
TRBD1	TRBV29-1	TRBJ1-6	NA	CSVDARGPESYNSPLHF	TGCAGCGTTGATGCCAGGGGGCCCGAGTCCTATAATTCACCCCTCCACTTT
NA	TRBV7-9	TRBJ1-6	NA	CASSRHRESNSPLHF	TGTGCCAGCAGCCGCCACAGGGAAAGTAATTCACCCCTCCACTTT
TRBD1	TRBV2	TRBJ2-2	NA	CASTWTGPTGELFF	TGTGCCAGCACTTGGACAGGGCCCACCGGGGAGCTGTTTTTT
NA	TRBV11-2	TRBJ1-2	NA	CASSLGTVYGYTF	TGTGCCAGCAGCTTAGGGACAGTATATGGCTACACCTTC
NA	TRBV12-3/TRBV12-4	TRBJ1-5	NA	CASSFRNNQPQHF	TGTGCCAGCAGTTTTAGAAATAATCAGCCCCAGCATTTT
TRBD2	TRBV5-1	TRBJ2-3	NA	CASSRGGQRTDTQYF	TGCGCCAGCAGCCGGGGGGGACAAAGAACAGATACGCAGTATTTT
TRBD1	TRBV10-3	TRBJ2-2	NA	CAIGQGDTGELFF	TGTGCCATCGGACAGGGAGACACCGGGGAGCTGTTTTTT
NA	TRBV28	TRBJ2-7	NA	CASISSYEQYF	TGTGCCAGCATCAGCTCCTACGAGCAGTACTTC
TRBD2	TRBV14	TRBJ2-2	NA	CASSVRLAVNTGELFF	TGTGCCAGCAGCGTCCGACTAGCGGTGAACACCGGGGAGCTGTTTTTT
TRBD2	TRBV11-2	TRBJ2-3	NA	CASSPSGGGFPDTQYF	TGTGCCAGCAGCCCTTCGGGCGGGGGGTTTCCAGATACGCAGTATTTT
TRBD2	TRBV11-2	TRBJ2-7	NA	CASSLSSGGTITYEQYF	TGTGCCAGCAGCTTGTCTAGCGGGGGGACTATAACCTACGAGCAGTACTTC
TRBD1	TRBV5-1	TRBJ1-2	NA	CASSPGTELYGYTF	TGCGCCAGCAGCCCCGGGACAGAGCTGTATGGCTACACCTTC
NA	TRBV28	TRBJ1-2	NA	CASNSNYGYTF	TGTGCCAGCAACTCAAACTATGGCTACACCTTC
TRBD2	TRBV12-5	TRBJ2-3	NA	CASGLSGATDTQYF	TGTGCTAGTGGTTTAAGCGGGGCCACAGATACGCAGTATTTT
TRBD1	TRBV5-1	TRBJ1-1	NA	CASSPRTGGLHTEAFF	TGCGCCAGCAGCCCCCGGACAGGAGGGTTGCACACTGAAGCTTTCTTT
NA	TRBV11-3	TRBJ1-1	NA	CASSLDSGILHTEAFF	TGTGCCAGCAGCTTAGACTCAGGGATTTTACACACTGAAGCTTTCTTT
TRBD1	TRBV5-1	TRBJ2-1	NA	CASTTEGRQGYNEQFF	TGCGCCAGCACAACCGAGGGACGACAGGGTTACAATGAGCAGTTCTTC
TRBD1	TRBV30	TRBJ1-3	NA	CACTTGAGGNTIYF	TGTGCCTGTACCACAGGGGCGGGGGGAAACACCATATATTTT
TRBD2	TRBV7-2	TRBJ2-1	NA	CATALGGGGALTHEQFF	TGTGCCACTGCCCTGGGGGGCGGGGGGGCATTGACCCATGAGCAGTTCTTC
TRBD1	TRBV3-1/TRBV3-2	TRBJ1-6	NA	CASSRRSGTGEASPLHF	TGTGCCAGCAGCCGACGATCCGGGACAGGGGAGGCTTCACCCCTCCACTTT
NA	TRBV7-8	TRBJ1-6	NA	CASSLVENSPLHF	TGTGCCAGCAGCTTAGTAGAGAATTCACCCCTCCACTTT
NA	TRBV27	TRBJ2-7	NA	CASSSGGGRNYEQYF	TGTGCCAGCAGTTCCGGCGGAGGCAGGAACTACGAGCAGTACTTC
TRBD2	TRBV4-3	TRBJ2-3	NA	CASSQEVSSGWVTQYF	TGCGCCAGCAGCCAAGAAGTTTCTAGCGGGTGGGTTACGCAGTATTTT
NA	TRBV4-3	TRBJ2-5	NA	CASSSGETQYF	TGCGCCAGCAGTTCGGGGGAGACCCAGTACTTC
NA	TRBV30	TRBJ1-2	NA	CAWSAAGDGYTF	TGTGCCTGGAGTGCGGCAGGGGATGGCTACACCTTC
NA	TRBV18	TRBJ1-1	NA	CASSPRRGGADEAFF	TGTGCCAGCTCACCTCGAAGGGGAGGGGCCGATGAAGCTTTCTTT